One sample yielded the 28 T cell receptor beta chains listed below, sequenced in a study of CD8 T cells in ankylosing spondylitis. Whole-study results and caveats: Among TCR beta sequences, a motif of roughly 8 highly homologous variants appeared characteristic of ankylosing spondylitis blood.

Using its own MiXCR run on the 5' RACE reads, TCRdb lists one record per CDR3 protein. This sample yields around 440,000 distinct CDR3 sequences, of which roughly a sixth are seen a single time; under 1.2% belongs to the top ten. Their antigens are not known. The sample was blood, either unsorted or a sorted T cell fraction (not recorded which). The receptor set was obtained from a male donor with ankylosing spondylitis.

This clonotype was picked up a small number of times. This chain joins TRBV5-1 and TRBJ1-3, with TRBD1 matching over 9 bases. The trim removed 3 bases at V and 0 bases at J, leaving 7 bases unmatched. CDR1 is SGHRS, CDR2 YFSETQ, per germline. CDR3 length: 17 residues. The CDR3 protein is CASSSGQGSVSGNTIYF. The CDR3 nucleotides read TGCGCCAGCAGCTCCGGACAGGGGTCGGTCTCTGGAAACACCATATATTTT.

This clonotype came up a few times. This chain connects TRBV18 to TRBJ1-1; D is undetermined. This CDR3 has 18 amino acids. The germline V gene has CDR1 KGHSH and CDR2 LQKENI. V shed 2 bases and J shed 0 bases, with 19 bases lying between them. The DNA of the CDR3 is TGTGCCAGCTCACCAATATCTGCAGATAACCGTATGAACACTGAAGCTTTCTTT. Its protein is CASSPISADNRMNTEAFF.

This clonotype showed up just a few times. The chain couples TRBV7-9 to TRBJ2-7; D is possibly TRBD1 or TRBD2 (5 bases each). CDR3 length: 16 residues. Germline loops: CDR1 SEHNR, CDR2 FQNEAQ (reference sequence). V was clipped by 5 bases and J by 2 bases, with 19 bases between them. The CDR3 bases are TGTGCCAGCAGCCGTACCTTCGGGGCCCCCCCCTACGAGCAGTACTTC. This encodes CASSRTFGAPPYEQYF.

The chain links TRBV20-1 to TRBJ2-2; TRBD1 aligns across 9 bases. V shed 4 bases, J shed 6 bases, and the junction held 6 bases outside the gene matches. CDR1 DFQATT and CDR2 SNEGSKA come from the germline V gene (reference sequence). This CDR3 comprises 14 residues. The CDR3 DNA reads as TGCAGTGCTACCGGGACAGGGTCGTCCGGGGAGCTGTTTTTT. This encodes CSATGTGSSGELFF.

The chain carries TRBV11-2 and TRBJ2-7; D remains unclear. V shed 3 bases and J shed 7 bases, with 13 bases lying between them. Germline V gene sequence: CDR1 SGHAT, CDR2 FQNNGV. CDR3 length: 13 residues. The DNA of the CDR3 is TGTGCCAGCAGCTTGCAGGCCTTCGGGGAGCAGTACTTC. Amino acids: CASSLQAFGEQYF. The full variable domain, rest sourced from reference TRBV11-2 and TRBJ2-7, is EAGVAQSPRYKIIEKRQSVAFWCNPISGHATLYWYQQILGQGPKLLIQFQNNGVVDDSQLPKDRFSAERLKGVDSTLKIQPAKLEDSAVYLCASSLQAFGEQYFGPGTRLTVT.

This chain connects TRBV5-1 to TRBJ1-6, with 9 bases identical to TRBD1. V shed 3 bases, J shed 7 bases, and the junction held 8 bases outside the gene matches. Germline lookup yields CDR1 SGHRS and CDR2 YFSETQ. The CDR3 loop spans 16 amino acids. DNA for the CDR3: TGCGCCAGCAGCTCCTATGGGACAGGGAAAAATTCACCCCTCCACTTT. It is translated as CASSSYGTGKNSPLHF.

The table lists this clonotype with many counts. The J gene is TRBJ2-1, the V gene TRBV3-1, with a possible D match to TRBD1 (5 bases). Germline CDR1 LGHDT, CDR2 YNNKEL (reference sequence). The CDR3 extends over 15 amino acids. V was cut by 2 bases and J by 8 bases, with 16 bases left in between. As DNA, the CDR3 is TGTGCCAGCAGCCAAACCAGGGTACCCTGGGATGAGCAGTTCTTC. This encodes CASSQTRVPWDEQFF.

This CDR3 is CASRVTRSGQDYGYTF. CDR3 sequence (DNA): TGTGCCAGCAGAGTTACCAGATCAGGACAGGACTATGGCTACACCTTC. The V gene is TRBV6-1, the J gene TRBJ1-2; 7 bases line up with TRBD1. The CDR3 length is 16 residues. Unmatched junction bases numbered 13, after V lost 6 bases and J lost 3 bases. Germline V gives CDR1 MNHNS, CDR2 SASEGT.

V gene TRBV15 combines with J gene TRBJ2-5; TRBD2 matches at 8 bases. The CDR3 loop spans 15 amino acids. Per germline, CDR1 LNHNV and CDR2 YYDKDF (reference sequence). The trim removed 0 bases at V and 5 bases at J, leaving 5 bases unmatched. The CDR3 loop is CATSRDGTRGETQYF. CDR3 sequence (DNA): TGTGCCACCAGCAGAGACGGGACTAGGGGGGAGACCCAGTACTTC. The full variable domain, in which reference TRBV15 and TRBJ2-5 provide the parts outside the CDR3, is DAMVIQNPRYQVTQFGKPVTLSCSQTLNHNVMYWYQQKSSQAPKLLFHYYDKDFNNEADTPDNFQSRRPNTSFCFLDIRSPGLGDTAMYLCATSRDGTRGETQYFGPGTRLLVL.

This clonotype was recorded many times. J is TRBJ1-2 and V is TRBV5-1; D is unclear. The germline gives CDR1 SGHRS, CDR2 YFSETQ. Deletions cut 0 bases from V and 0 bases from J, with 6 bases between. This CDR3 is built from 14 residues. The CDR3 sequence: CASSLDPANYGYTF. CDR3 nucleotide sequence: TGCGCCAGCAGCTTGGACCCAGCTAACTATGGCTACACCTTC.

In this sample, this clonotype turned up many times. The V gene is TRBV5-1, the J gene TRBJ2-3; D unclear. Germline V gives CDR1 SGHRS, CDR2 YFSETQ. This CDR3 spans 15 amino acids. Trimming took off 0 bases at V and 2 bases at J, with 10 bases between the two ends. CDR3 protein: CASSLVGGNTDTQYF. CDR3 sequence (DNA): TGCGCCAGCAGCTTGGTTGGTGGGAACACAGATACGCAGTATTTT.

This clonotype was recorded at least ten times. V is TRBV27 and J is TRBJ2-1; D is unresolved. Between the trimmed V and J ends, which lost 3 bases and 6 bases, there was a span of 12 bases. CDR3 length: 14 amino acids. Germline V lookup: CDR1 MNHEY, CDR2 SMNVEV (reference sequence). Written as DNA, the CDR3 is TGTGCCAGCAGTTTTGGTGGACCTACCAATGAGCAGTTCTTC. Protein: CASSFGGPTNEQFF.

This chain links TRBV20-1 with TRBJ2-7; 10 bases are shared with TRBD2. The V and J ends lost 1 base and 7 bases, in that order; junction bases with no gene match: 4. This CDR3 region has 13 residues. Per the germline V gene, CDR1 is DFQATT and CDR2 is SNEGSKA (reference sequence). Written as DNA, the CDR3 is TGCAGTGCTAGAGGACTAGCGGGCAAAGAGCAGTACTTC. This codes for CSARGLAGKEQYF.

This clonotype was detected a few times. V and J are TRBV7-9 and TRBJ2-6; D unresolved. Germline values: CDR1 SEHNR, CDR2 FQNEAQ (reference sequence). CDR3 length: 16 residues. The ends were cut back, 5 bases at V and 1 base at J, with 12 bases in the middle. CDR3 DNA sequence: TGTGCCAGCAGCATCCCCGAGAGGTCTGGGGCCAACGTCCTGACTTTC. As protein: CASSIPERSGANVLTF.

About this clonotype itself: Just one base apart from a much larger clone, this may be a read error. The rearrangement links TRBV5-1 to TRBJ2-5, with 9 bases identical to TRBD2. CDR1 SGHRS and CDR2 YFSETQ come from the germline V gene. V lost 4 bases, J lost 4 bases, and 14 bases stayed unmatched. The CDR3 loop spans 17 amino acids. CDR3 region: CASSMSRVGAGGETQYF. The DNA of the CDR3 is TGCGCCAGCAGCATGTCCAGGGTCGGAGCGGGAGGAGAGACCCAGTACTTC.

The genes are TRBV20-1 and TRBJ2-3, with TRBD2 identical over 8 bases. The V and J ends lost 6 bases and 3 bases, in that order; junction bases with no gene match: 11. The germline CDR1 and CDR2 sequences are DFQATT and SNEGSKA (reference sequence). The CDR3 contains 15 residues. CDR3 in amino acids: CSAGGGLSRTDTQYF. As DNA, the CDR3 is TGCAGTGCGGGCGGGGGGCTTTCGCGGACAGATACGCAGTATTTT.

V and J are TRBV20-1 and TRBJ2-5, with a possible D match to TRBD2 (6 bases). Trimming took 5 bases from V and 0 from J, leaving 7 bases between them. The CDR3 extends over 12 amino acids. Germline V gene data show CDR1 as DFQATT and CDR2 as SNEGSKA (reference sequence). The DNA for the CDR3 is TGCAGTGCTGGCGGGGACCAAGAGACCCAGTACTTC. It codes for CSAGGDQETQYF.

This rearrangement joins TRBV5-6 to TRBJ2-7; 13 positions match TRBD2. Germline CDR1 SGHDT, CDR2 YYEEEE. Trimming removed 4 bases from V and 3 bases from J; junction bases left unmatched: 4. The CDR3 runs to 15 residues. For the CDR3, the DNA is TGTGCCAGCAGCCCGGGACTAGCGGGACACTACGAGCAGTACTTC. Translating gives CASSPGLAGHYEQYF. Combining the CDR3 with reference TRBV5-6 and TRBJ2-7 gives the whole variable domain DAGVTQSPTHLIKTRGQQVTLRCSPKSGHDTVSWYQQALGQGPQFIFQYYEEEERQRGNFPDRFSGHQFPNYSSELNVNALLLGDSALYLCASSPGLAGHYEQYFGPGTRLTVT.

In this sample, this clonotype turned up many times. The V and J genes are TRBV5-1 and TRBJ2-7; 8 positions agree with TRBD1. Germline lookup yields CDR1 SGHRS and CDR2 YFSETQ. V lost 0 bases and J lost 2; bases outside the gene matches: 1. CDR3 size: 14 residues. CDR3 coding DNA: TGCGCCAGCAGCTTGGGGGACAGGCCCTACGAGCAGTACTTC. Amino acid sequence: CASSLGDRPYEQYF.

In its sample, this clonotype was seen a few times. J is TRBJ2-5 and V is TRBV7-6; 7 positions match TRBD1. With V trimmed by 6 bases and J by 3 bases, 7 bases remained unmatched. Germline values: CDR1 SGHVS, CDR2 FNYEAQ. The CDR3 is 14 amino acids. As DNA, the CDR3 is TGTGCCAGCAGTACACTACAGGGGAAAGAGACCCAGTACTTC. Translated, it gives CASSTLQGKETQYF. Based on the CDR3 plus reference TRBV7-6 and TRBJ2-5, the full variable domain is GAGVSQSPRYKVTKRGQDVALRCDPISGHVSLYWYRQALGQGPEFLTYFNYEAQQDKSGLPNDRFSAERPEGSISTLTIQRTEQRDSAMYRCASSTLQGKETQYFGPGTRLLVL.

This rearrangement joins TRBV29-1 to TRBJ1-1; no reliable D call. The germline gives CDR1 SQVTM, CDR2 ANQGSEA. Trimming took off 8 bases at V and 1 base at J, with 14 bases between the two ends. The CDR3 contains 13 residues. The CDR3 sequence: CSLERARNTEAFF. The CDR3 nucleotides are TGCAGCTTGGAGAGGGCCCGGAACACTGAAGCTTTCTTT. The whole variable domain, remainder taken from reference TRBV29-1 and TRBJ1-1, is SAVISQKPSRDICQRGTSLTIQCQVDSQVTMMFWYRQQPGQSLTLIATANQGSEATYESGFVIDKFPISRPNLTFSTLTVSNMSPEDSSIYLCSLERARNTEAFFGQGTRLTVV.

This clonotype showed up just a few times. V usage is TRBV20-1 and J usage is TRBJ1-5; perhaps TRBD1 as D (6 bases). The germline gives CDR1 DFQATT, CDR2 SNEGSKA (reference sequence). Trimming shortened V by 3 bases and J by 7 bases, and 22 bases separated the two germline ends. The CDR3 covers 16 residues. The CDR3 here is CSASTPLRQVGQPQHF. The CDR3 DNA follows: TGCAGTGCTAGTACCCCGCTAAGACAGGTCGGACAGCCCCAGCATTTT.

The rearrangement joins TRBV6-1 to TRBJ2-7, with D hard to call. This CDR3 is built from 12 residues. Germline V gene sequence: CDR1 MNHNS, CDR2 SASEGT. Trimming cost V 4 bases and J 3 bases, with 7 bases left between them. The CDR3 sequence: CASSVKGYEQYF. The CDR3 bases are TGTGCCAGCAGTGTTAAGGGCTACGAGCAGTACTTC.

V and J are TRBV5-1 and TRBJ2-1, with 7 bases lining up with TRBD1. This CDR3 region has 15 residues. CDR1 and CDR2 (germline): SGHRS, YFSETQ. The V and J ends lost 5 bases and 4 bases, in that order; junction bases with no gene match: 9. The CDR3 here is CASRGGGPGYNEQFF. The CDR3 DNA is TGCGCCAGCAGAGGGGGCGGGCCAGGGTACAATGAGCAGTTCTTC.

The V and J genes are TRBV6-2 or TRBV6-3 and TRBJ2-3; the match to TRBD1 covers 9 bases. V was pared by 0 bases and J by 5 bases, with 6 bases of the junction left unmatched. Germline V gene lookup returns CDR1 MNHEY and CDR2 SVGEGT. This CDR3 is built from 16 residues. The CDR3 here is CASSYSGTGYEDTQYF. In DNA, the CDR3 is TGTGCCAGCAGTTACTCCGGGACAGGGTATGAAGATACGCAGTATTTT.

The gene calls are TRBV20-1 and TRBJ2-7, with D tentatively TRBD1 (5 bases). Germline V gene data show CDR1 as DFQATT and CDR2 as SNEGSKA (reference sequence). CDR3 length: 13 residues. V was cut by 6 bases and J by 1 base, with 13 bases left in between. The CDR3, as DNA: TGCAGTGCCTCAGGGCGAAAATCCTACGAGCAGTACTTC. Translation: CSASGRKSYEQYF.

The chain links TRBV12-3 or TRBV12-4 to TRBJ1-1; unclear D gene. The CDR3 runs 19 residues. Trimming cost V 3 bases and J 3 bases, with 26 bases left between them. The CDR3 DNA follows: TGTGCCAGCAGTTTCTCTTCGGGCGCGAAGCTATCGATAGACACTGAAGCTTTCTTT. This translates into CASSFSSGAKLSIDTEAFF.

CDR3 residues: CASSLRTQGSSYEQYF. CDR3 in DNA: TGCGCCAGCAGCTTGCGGACCCAAGGCTCCTCGTACGAGCAGTACTTC. The V and J genes are TRBV5-1 and TRBJ2-7, with D uncertain. Germline V lookup: CDR1 SGHRS, CDR2 YFSETQ. The length of the CDR3 is 16 residues. The V end lost 1 base, the J end lost 4 bases, and 18 bases lay between the germline ends. Based on the CDR3 plus reference TRBV5-1 and TRBJ2-7, the full variable domain is KAGVTQTPRYLIKTRGQQVTLSCSPISGHRSVSWYQQTPGQGLQFLFEYFSETQRNKGNFPGRFSGRQFSNSRSEMNVSTLELGDSALYLCASSLRTQGSSYEQYFGPGTRLTVT.